This T cell receptor (beta chain) came from a study of monozygotic twins with inflammatory bowel disease. TCRdb re-called the 5' RACE reads and catalogs CDR3 proteins one per entry, DNA excluded. The sample features roughly 90,000 distinct CDR3 sequences, with about 7.4% in its top ten. The CDR3 totals 16 residues. This TCR derives from a human donor with ulcerative colitis or Crohn's disease, or a healthy co-twin of an affected twin (not recorded which). This chain connects TRBV12-3 or TRBV12-4 to TRBJ2-3; lacking DNA, the TRBD2 call made by TCRdb goes unchecked. Source material: blood. CDR3: CASSRSVTRASDTQYF.